These T cell receptor beta chains were read from a single sample in a study of preoperative IRX-2 immunotherapy in early breast cancer. Clones were sequenced by immunoSEQ multiplex PCR, and TCRdb holds only the in-frame ones, with some missing. The sample includes tens of thousands of clones, under 90% of them seen just once. The sequencing here drew on tumor tissue, taken after IRX-2 immunotherapy. The receptors were sampled from a human donor with breast cancer. The CDR3 runs from the conserved cysteine through the conserved F or W. The D gene is left open where the match is weak. Clone size is not always given. Where it is, it says once, few, many or a class for expanded clones.

v_gene: TRBV11-3; abundance: -; d_gene: -; j_gene: TRBJ1-1; CDR3nt: TGTGCCAGCAGCTTAACTAGGGGAGGAACTGAAGCTTTCTTT; CDR3aa: CASSLTRGGTEAFF
v_gene: TRBV15; abundance: -; d_gene: -; j_gene: TRBJ1-3; CDR3nt: TGTGCCACCAGCAGAGATAAAGCGAATACTGGAAACACCATATATTTT; CDR3aa: CATSRDKANTGNTIYF
v_gene: TRBV19; abundance: -; d_gene: -; j_gene: TRBJ1-1; CDR3nt: TGTGCCAGTAGCCGAGGACCGGCTGAAGCTTTCTTT; CDR3aa: CASSRGPAEAFF
v_gene: TRBV7-1; abundance: -; d_gene: -; j_gene: TRBJ2-5; CDR3nt: TGTGCTAGCAGCTTACGGGGGTTTGAGACCCAGTACTTC; CDR3aa: CASSLRGFETQYF
v_gene: TRBV19; abundance: -; d_gene: TRBD2; j_gene: TRBJ2-7; CDR3nt: TGTGCCAGTAGTATAGGTAGCGGGAGGGGCTCCTACGAGCAGTACTTC; CDR3aa: CASSIGSGRGSYEQYF
v_gene: TRBV30; abundance: -; d_gene: -; j_gene: TRBJ1-3; CDR3nt: TGTGCCTGGAGTGGTTCGGCCTACTCTGGAAACACCATATATTTT; CDR3aa: CAWSGSAYSGNTIYF
v_gene: TRBV11-3; abundance: -; d_gene: TRBD2; j_gene: TRBJ2-5; CDR3nt: TGTGCCAGCACCTTACAGGCGGGGGGGCAAGAGACCCAGTACTTC; CDR3aa: CASTLQAGGQETQYF
v_gene: TRBV28; abundance: -; d_gene: -; j_gene: TRBJ2-5; CDR3nt: TGTGCCAGCAGAGAAGGTCGGGAGACCCAGTACTTC; CDR3aa: CASREGRETQYF
v_gene: TRBV23-1; abundance: -; d_gene: TRBD2; j_gene: TRBJ2-3; CDR3nt: TGCGCCAGCAGCGGAGGGCGGGGGGGCACAGATACGCAGTATTTT; CDR3aa: CASSGGRGGTDTQYF
v_gene: TRBV6-4; abundance: -; d_gene: -; j_gene: TRBJ2-1; CDR3nt: TGTGCCATCGCTCAGGGCGACAATGAGCAGTTCTTC; CDR3aa: CAIAQGDNEQFF
v_gene: TRBV19; abundance: -; d_gene: TRBD1; j_gene: TRBJ2-7; CDR3nt: TGTGCCAGTAGTCTAACCAGGGGGCAATACGAGCAGTACTTC; CDR3aa: CASSLTRGQYEQYF
v_gene: TRBV6-8; abundance: -; d_gene: -; j_gene: TRBJ1-4; CDR3nt: TGTGCTATCAGTGTGGGGGACACCTGGAATGAAAAACTGTTTTTT; CDR3aa: CAISVGDTWNEKLFF
v_gene: TRBV18; abundance: -; d_gene: TRBD1; j_gene: TRBJ1-2; CDR3nt: TGTGCCAGCTCACAAGACAGGGAAACTAACCGTGGCTACACCTTC; CDR3aa: CASSQDRETNRGYTF
v_gene: TRBV19; abundance: -; d_gene: TRBD2; j_gene: TRBJ2-3; CDR3nt: TGTGCCAGTAGTCCACGGACTAGCGGGAGCCGCACAGATACGCAGTATTTT; CDR3aa: CASSPRTSGSRTDTQYF
v_gene: TRBV28; abundance: -; d_gene: -; j_gene: TRBJ1-3; CDR3nt: TGTGCCAGCAGTTTCCAGGGCTCCGGAAACACCATATATTTT; CDR3aa: CASSFQGSGNTIYF
v_gene: TRBV19; abundance: -; d_gene: TRBD1; j_gene: TRBJ1-2; CDR3nt: TGTGCCAGTAGTACCGTACAGGGGGCAGATGGCTACACCTTC; CDR3aa: CASSTVQGADGYTF
v_gene: TRBV14; abundance: -; d_gene: -; j_gene: TRBJ1-1; CDR3nt: TGTGCCAGCAGCCGGCCAGGGTTGAACACTGAAGCTTTCTTT; CDR3aa: CASSRPGLNTEAFF
v_gene: TRBV5-1; abundance: -; d_gene: TRBD1; j_gene: TRBJ2-1; CDR3nt: TGCGCCAGCAGCCCCGGAGACAGGGAAACTAAGCAGTTCTTC; CDR3aa: CASSPGDRETKQFF
v_gene: TRBV6-8; abundance: -; d_gene: -; j_gene: TRBJ1-6; CDR3nt: TGTGCCACCCGGGATGGGGGGTATAATTCACCCCTCCACTTT; CDR3aa: CATRDGGYNSPLHF
v_gene: TRBV19; abundance: once; d_gene: -; j_gene: TRBJ1-1; CDR3nt: TGTGCCAGTAGTACTCGGGGGTTTCACACTGAAGCTTTCTTT; CDR3aa: CASSTRGFHTEAFF
v_gene: TRBV6-8; abundance: -; d_gene: TRBD1; j_gene: TRBJ1-6; CDR3nt: TGTGCCAGCAGCGCCCAGGGGGCAGGAGGGTCACCCCTCCACTTT; CDR3aa: CASSAQGAGGSPLHF
v_gene: TRBV30; abundance: -; d_gene: -; j_gene: TRBJ1-2; CDR3nt: TGTGCCTGGAGGTGGGGGAACTATGGCTACACCTTC; CDR3aa: CAWRWGNYGYTF
v_gene: TRBV5-1; abundance: -; d_gene: TRBD1; j_gene: TRBJ1-1; CDR3nt: TGCGCCAGCAGCTTATCACAGGGGCTCGGTGAAGCTTTCTTT; CDR3aa: CASSLSQGLGEAFF
v_gene: TRBV23-1; abundance: -; d_gene: TRBD2; j_gene: TRBJ2-1; CDR3nt: TGCGCCAGCAGTCACCTCAAGCGGGAGAGCTCCTACAATGAGCAGTTCTTC; CDR3aa: CASSHLKRESSYNEQFF
v_gene: TRBV11-3; abundance: -; d_gene: -; j_gene: TRBJ2-3; CDR3nt: TGTGCCAGCAGCCCCCCAGGGGACAGCACAGATACGCAGTATTTT; CDR3aa: CASSPPGDSTDTQYF
v_gene: TRBV10-3; abundance: -; d_gene: TRBD1; j_gene: TRBJ1-2; CDR3nt: TGTGCCATCAGTGAGGCACAGGGGGCAGGGGGCTACACCTTC; CDR3aa: CAISEAQGAGGYTF